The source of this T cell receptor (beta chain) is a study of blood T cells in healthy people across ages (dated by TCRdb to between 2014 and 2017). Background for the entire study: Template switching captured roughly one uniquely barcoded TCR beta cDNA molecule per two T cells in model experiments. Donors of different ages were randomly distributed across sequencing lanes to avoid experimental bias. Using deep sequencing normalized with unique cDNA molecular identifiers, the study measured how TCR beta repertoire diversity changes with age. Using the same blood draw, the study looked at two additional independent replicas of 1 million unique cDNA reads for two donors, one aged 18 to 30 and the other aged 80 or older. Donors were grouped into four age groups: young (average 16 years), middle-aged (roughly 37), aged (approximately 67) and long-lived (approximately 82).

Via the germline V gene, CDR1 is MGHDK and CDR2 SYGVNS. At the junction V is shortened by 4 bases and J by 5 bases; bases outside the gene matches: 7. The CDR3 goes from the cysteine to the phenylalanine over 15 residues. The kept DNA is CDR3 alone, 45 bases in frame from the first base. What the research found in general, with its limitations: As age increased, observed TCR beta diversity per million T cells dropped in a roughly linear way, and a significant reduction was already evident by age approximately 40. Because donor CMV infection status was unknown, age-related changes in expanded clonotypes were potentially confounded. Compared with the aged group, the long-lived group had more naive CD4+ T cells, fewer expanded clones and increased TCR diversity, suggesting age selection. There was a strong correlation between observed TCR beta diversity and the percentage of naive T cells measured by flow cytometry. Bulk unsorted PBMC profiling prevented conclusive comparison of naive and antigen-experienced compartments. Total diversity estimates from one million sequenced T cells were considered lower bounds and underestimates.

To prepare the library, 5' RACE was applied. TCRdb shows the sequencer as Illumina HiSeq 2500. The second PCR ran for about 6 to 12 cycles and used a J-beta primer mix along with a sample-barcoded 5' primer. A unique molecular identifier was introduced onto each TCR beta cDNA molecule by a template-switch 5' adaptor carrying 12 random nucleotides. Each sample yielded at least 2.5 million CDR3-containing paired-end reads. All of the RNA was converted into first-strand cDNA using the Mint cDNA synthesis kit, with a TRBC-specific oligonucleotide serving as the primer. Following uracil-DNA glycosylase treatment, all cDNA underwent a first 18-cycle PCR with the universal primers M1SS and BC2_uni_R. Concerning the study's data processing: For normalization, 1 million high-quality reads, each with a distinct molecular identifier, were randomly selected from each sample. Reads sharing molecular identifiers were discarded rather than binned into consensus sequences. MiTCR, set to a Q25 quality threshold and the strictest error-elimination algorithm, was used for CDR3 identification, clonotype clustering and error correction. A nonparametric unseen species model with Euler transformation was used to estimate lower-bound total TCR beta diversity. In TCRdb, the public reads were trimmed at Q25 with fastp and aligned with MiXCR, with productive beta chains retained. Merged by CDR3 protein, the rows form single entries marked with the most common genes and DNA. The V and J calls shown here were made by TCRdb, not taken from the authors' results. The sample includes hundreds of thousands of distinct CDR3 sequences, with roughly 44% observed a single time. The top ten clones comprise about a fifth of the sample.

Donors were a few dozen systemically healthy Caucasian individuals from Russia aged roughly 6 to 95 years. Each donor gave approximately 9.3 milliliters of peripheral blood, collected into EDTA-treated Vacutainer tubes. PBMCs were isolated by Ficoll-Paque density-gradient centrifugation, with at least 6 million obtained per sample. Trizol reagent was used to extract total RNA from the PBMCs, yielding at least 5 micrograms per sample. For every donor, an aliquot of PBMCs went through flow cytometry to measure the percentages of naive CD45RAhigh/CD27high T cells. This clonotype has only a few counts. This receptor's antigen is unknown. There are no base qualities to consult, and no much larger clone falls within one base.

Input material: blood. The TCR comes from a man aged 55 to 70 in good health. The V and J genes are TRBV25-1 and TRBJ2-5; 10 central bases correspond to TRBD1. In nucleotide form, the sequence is TGTGCCAGCAGTGCTCCGGGACAGGGGAGGGAGACCCAGTACTTC. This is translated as CASSAPGQGRETQYF.